This is a list of T cell receptor beta chains from one sample in a study of cytomegalovirus exposure and HLA in healthy donors. Only in-frame clones appear in the TCRdb table, and some are missing; sequencing was by immunoSEQ multiplex PCR. The table has some 130,000 clones, 79% seen once. The sequenced sample consisted of PBMCs. All receptors come from a middle-aged man in good health and CMV-seropositive. Both conserved end residues are part of each CDR3. Fields, in order: J gene, V gene, CDR3 protein.

TRBJ1-1	TRBV10-3	CAISREQGTTEAFF
TRBJ1-2	TRBV6-5	CASSYRLRLGYTF
TRBJ2-7	TRBV30	CAWSTGTGGSEQYF
TRBJ2-1	TRBV7-9	CASSLTTSYNEQFF
TRBJ1-3	TRBV2	CASRFDLSSGNTIYF
TRBJ1-2	TRBV10-2	CASRGADGYTF
TRBJ1-6	TRBV14	CASSQDRWGRNSPLHF
TRBJ2-2	TRBV2	CASNREQNTGELFF
TRBJ2-2	TRBV11-3	CASSLGRTASNTGELFF
TRBJ1-2	TRBV19	CASSPDRVGYTF
TRBJ1-2	TRBV5-4	CASSLLAGTGTYGYTF
TRBJ2-5	TRBV6-5	CASSYSAGAGETQYF
TRBJ2-3	TRBV19	CASRWGGSYTDTQYF
TRBJ1-4	TRBV6-5	CASSALSNTNEKLFF
TRBJ1-5	TRBV7-6	CASSRSTGGNQPQHF
TRBJ1-4	TRBV7-9	CASSPRQSATNEKLFF
TRBJ1-5	TRBV18	CASSPTSGGENQPQHF
TRBJ2-7	TRBV5-4	CASSLADRGDEQYF
TRBJ2-5	TRBV2	CASGASGMGETQYF
TRBJ1-1	TRBV2	CASRYQGRASEAFF
TRBJ2-7	TRBV27	CASKMRSGSNNYEQYF
TRBJ2-2	TRBV5-6	CASSLPGTGAPGELFF
TRBJ2-3	TRBV27	CATARGRFTDTQYF
TRBJ2-1	TRBV10-1	CASSGQAYNEQFF